This T cell receptor beta chain is from a study of response to subunit inactivated influenza vaccine. TCRdb used MiXCR to reprocess the RT-PCR reads, holding one entry per CDR3 protein. The data contain around 600,000 distinct CDR3 sequences, approximately 10% of them seen just once; the ten biggest clones take up 8% to 13%. At least ten counts were recorded for this clonotype. This sample also belongs to another study, concerning T cells expressing NK-cell markers. That paper adds: The authors made TCR beta cDNA libraries by 5'RACE template switching. This switching added a universal primer site and UMIs. Several donors' CD3+CD56-NKG2C+ cells were dominated by the same clonotypes. Whether expanded NKG2C+ T cell clones recognized HCMV stayed uncertain.

This specimen consisted of PBMCs from blood, obtained on the day of vaccination. This TCR was sampled from a man between 45 and 60 years old who received an inactivated influenza vaccine.

The CDR3 loop reads CSATETGFPYNEQFF. The DNA of the CDR3 is TGCAGTGCTACGGAGACAGGCTTCCCCTACAATGAGCAGTTCTTC. The gene calls are TRBV20-1 and TRBJ2-1; D perhaps matches TRBD1 (6 bases). CDR3 size: 15 residues. The V end lost 4 bases, the J end lost 2 bases, and 15 bases lay between the germline ends. Germline loops: CDR1 DFQATT, CDR2 SNEGSKA (reference sequence).